This T cell receptor beta chain appears in the sequencing data of a study of T cells in Graves' hyperthyroidism and ophthalmopathy. Researchers amplified the TCR beta CDR3 regions from RNA transcripts. TCR CDR3 underwent first-round RT-PCR with the HTBI primer set. TCRdb re-called the multiplex PCR reads with MiXCR, one entry per CDR3 protein. The sample lists 300,000 to 400,000 distinct CDR3 sequences; approximately 17% were seen once. Ten or more counts support this clonotype. Extraction of PBMCs used around 9.6 ml of fresh peripheral blood. The ends lost 6 bases at V and 6 bases at J; junction bases unmatched: 7. CDR3 size: 13 residues. Germline V gene data show CDR1 as KGHSH and CDR2 as LQKENI.

The chain employs TRBV18 and TRBJ1-1, with TRBD1 matching over 7 bases. Sequencing was carried out using blood. This clonotype was obtained from a man between 18 and 29 years old with Graves' ophthalmopathy. This CDR3 is CASSLAGGAEAFF. CDR3 nucleotides: TGTGCCAGCTCTCTTGCAGGGGGAGCTGAAGCTTTCTTT.